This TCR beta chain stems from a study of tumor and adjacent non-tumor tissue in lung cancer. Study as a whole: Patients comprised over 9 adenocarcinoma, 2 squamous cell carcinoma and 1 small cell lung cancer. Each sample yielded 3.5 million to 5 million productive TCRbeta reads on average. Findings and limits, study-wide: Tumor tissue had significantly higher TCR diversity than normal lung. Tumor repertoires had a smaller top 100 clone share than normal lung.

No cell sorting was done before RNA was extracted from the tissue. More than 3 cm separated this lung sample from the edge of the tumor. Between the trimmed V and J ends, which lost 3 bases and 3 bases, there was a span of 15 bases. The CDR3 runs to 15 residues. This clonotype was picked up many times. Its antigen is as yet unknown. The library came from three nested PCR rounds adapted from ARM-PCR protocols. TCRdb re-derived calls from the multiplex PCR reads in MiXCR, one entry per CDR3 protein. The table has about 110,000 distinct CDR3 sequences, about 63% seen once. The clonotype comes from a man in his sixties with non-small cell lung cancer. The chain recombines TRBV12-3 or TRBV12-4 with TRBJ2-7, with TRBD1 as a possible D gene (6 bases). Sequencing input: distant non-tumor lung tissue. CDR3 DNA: TGTGCCAGCAGTTTGGGGGCCATGGTTCTCTACGAGCAGTACTTC. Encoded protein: CASSLGAMVLYEQYF.